The 4 T cell receptor beta chains presented below share a single source sample, sequenced in a study of identical twins. One entry per CDR3 protein, called by TCRdb with MiXCR from the 5' RACE reads. The data show hundreds of thousands of distinct CDR3 sequences, with 6% to 6.5% seen just once and approximately 1.6% held by the top ten. Sequenced: naive T cells sorted from blood. The receptors originated from a man younger than 35 in good health.

The V and J genes are TRBV30 and TRBJ1-4; no firm D call. Germline lookup yields CDR1 GTSNPN and CDR2 SVGIG (reference sequence). The CDR3 has 12 amino acids. Trimming removed 6 bases from V and 8 bases from J, with 13 bases in between. Here the CDR3 DNA reads TGTGCCTGCTCAAAAATGAGGGAAAAACTGTTTTTT. Amino acids: CACSKMREKLFF.

V is TRBV7-9 and J is TRBJ2-7, with TRBD1 matching over 9 bases. Unmatched junction bases numbered 5, after V lost 3 bases and J lost 2 bases. CDR1 is SEHNR, CDR2 FQNEAQ, per germline (reference sequence). The CDR3 consists of 15 residues. CDR3 sequence: CASSFPDRGPYEQYF. CDR3 coding DNA: TGTGCCAGCAGCTTCCCGGACAGGGGACCCTACGAGCAGTACTTC.

This clonotype was seen a handful of times. The rearrangement uses TRBV5-1 and TRBJ2-3; 7 positions agree with TRBD2. CDR3 length equals 15 residues. V was clipped by 7 bases and J by 1 base; unmatched bases: 9. Germline V gene data show CDR1 as SGHRS and CDR2 as YFSETQ. The CDR3 protein is CASRLLADRTDTQYF. The CDR3, as DNA: TGCGCCAGCCGACTTCTAGCGGACCGCACAGATACGCAGTATTTT.

This clonotype was detected ten times or more. This chain connects TRBV28 to TRBJ2-7, with a weak D call TRBD1 (7 bases). Germline CDR1 reads MDHEN; CDR2 reads SYDVKM. The ends were cut back, 2 bases at V and 4 bases at J, with 12 bases in the middle. The CDR3 totals 14 residues. CDR3 region: CASSLAGQLYEQYF. In nucleotides, the CDR3 is TGTGCCAGCAGTTTAGCGGGACAGCTATACGAGCAGTACTTC.